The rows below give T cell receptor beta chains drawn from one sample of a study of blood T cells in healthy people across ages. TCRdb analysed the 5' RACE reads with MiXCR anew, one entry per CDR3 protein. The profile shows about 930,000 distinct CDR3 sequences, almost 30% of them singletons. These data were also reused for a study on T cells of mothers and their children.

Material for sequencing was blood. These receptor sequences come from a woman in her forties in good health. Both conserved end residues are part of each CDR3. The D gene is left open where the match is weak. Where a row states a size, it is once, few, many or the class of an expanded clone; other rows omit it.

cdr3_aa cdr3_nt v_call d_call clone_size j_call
CASSSGLAGGPRYNEQFF TGTGCCAGCAGCTCCGGACTAGCGGGGGGGCCGCGATACAATGAGCAGTTCTTC TRBV7-2 TRBD2 few TRBJ2-1
CASSWTGANNEQFF TGTGCCAGCAGCTGGACAGGGGCAAACAATGAGCAGTTCTTC TRBV7-2 TRBD1 . TRBJ2-1
CASSPFIPPGEKLFF TGTGCCAGCAGTCCTTTTATCCCACCCGGTGAAAAACTGTTTTTT TRBV2 . . TRBJ1-4
CASSDRGQTGNIQYF TGTGCCAGCAGCGACAGGGGCCAAACGGGAAACATTCAGTACTTC TRBV7-9 TRBD1 few TRBJ2-4
CASSTEAVTGSLTEAFF TGTGCCAGCTCAACAGAGGCGGTGACAGGGAGCCTCACTGAAGCTTTCTTT TRBV18 TRBD1 few TRBJ1-1
CASSQAGGQPQHF TGCGCCAGCAGCCAAGCGGGGGGTCAGCCCCAGCATTTT TRBV4-1 . . TRBJ1-5
CASSYSNGGAYEQYF TGTGCCAGCAGTTACTCTAACGGCGGTGCCTACGAGCAGTACTTC TRBV6-6 . . TRBJ2-7
CASSLFGTSGGGETQYF TGCGCCAGCAGCCTATTCGGGACTAGCGGGGGGGGAGAGACCCAGTACTTC TRBV4-1 TRBD2 many TRBJ2-5
CASSLGLATGGENEQFF TGTGCCAGCAGCTTAGGCTTGGCGACAGGGGGCGAGAATGAGCAGTTCTTC TRBV7-2 TRBD1 few TRBJ2-1
CSVLGLAGEFSPTDTQYF TGCAGCGTCCTGGGACTAGCGGGGGAGTTCTCTCCCACAGATACGCAGTATTTT TRBV29-1 TRBD2 many TRBJ2-3
CASSLVRSERTEAFF TGTGCCAGCAGCTTGGTGAGGAGCGAACGGACTGAAGCTTTCTTT TRBV5-6 . . TRBJ1-1
CASSQLAGGSGELFF TGTGCCAGCAGCCAACTAGCGGGGGGGTCTGGGGAGCTGTTTTTT TRBV4-2 TRBD2 . TRBJ2-2
CSAHRTGVGEQYF TGCAGTGCTCACAGGACAGGGGTGGGAGAGCAGTACTTC TRBV20-1 TRBD1 few TRBJ2-7
CASSPAWGQETQYF TGTGCCAGCAGCCCCGCCTGGGGGCAGGAGACCCAGTACTTC TRBV4-2 . many TRBJ2-5
CASSPDRLPTNEKLFF TGTGCCAGCAGCCCGGACAGACTCCCAACTAATGAAAAACTGTTTTTT TRBV27 . few TRBJ1-4
CSVVGETGGHGELFF TGCAGCGTTGTGGGGGAGACAGGGGGCCACGGGGAGCTGTTTTTT TRBV29-1 TRBD1 . TRBJ2-2
CASVGGGGATDTQYF TGTGCCAGCGTGGGAGGCGGGGGGGCTACAGATACGCAGTATTTT TRBV12-3/TRBV12-4 TRBD2 . TRBJ2-3
CASSQGGGGYGYTF TGTGCCAGCAGCCAAGGTGGGGGAGGCTATGGCTACACCTTC TRBV14 . . TRBJ1-2
CASRPRAMNTEAFF TGTGCCAGCAGGCCACGGGCTATGAACACTGAAGCTTTCTTT TRBV5-6 . . TRBJ1-1
CASRAGAGTGSFYEQYF TGTGCCAGCAGAGCCGGTGCCGGGACAGGGAGTTTCTACGAGCAGTACTTC TRBV6-6 TRBD1 many TRBJ2-7
CSAPQEGTGKCNEQFF TGCAGTGCCCCCCAGGAAGGGACAGGGAAGTGCAATGAGCAGTTCTTC TRBV20-1 TRBD1 . TRBJ2-1
CSVPVASGRVDEQYF TGCAGCGTCCCCGTGGCTAGCGGCCGGGTCGACGAGCAGTACTTC TRBV29-1 TRBD2 . TRBJ2-7
CASSWGVTAYEQYF TGTGCCAGCAGCTGGGGGGTTACAGCCTACGAGCAGTACTTC TRBV5-4 . . TRBJ2-7
CASSRGQGIEAFF TGTGCCAGCAGTCGGGGACAGGGGATCGAAGCTTTCTTT TRBV6-5 TRBD1 . TRBJ1-1
CSVQGDWETQFF TGCAGCGTTCAGGGAGATTGGGAGACCCAGTTCTTC TRBV29-1 . . TRBJ2-1
CASSPELAGWETQYF TGTGCCAGCAGCCCAGAATTGGCAGGGTGGGAGACCCAGTACTTC TRBV11-2 . few TRBJ2-5
CASSVAAGTLHGYTF TGTGCCAGCAGCGTAGCGGCCGGGACCCTCCATGGCTACACCTTC TRBV9 . few TRBJ1-2
CASTDSESSYNSPLHF TGCGCCAGCACTGACAGTGAGAGCTCCTATAATTCACCCCTCCACTTT TRBV10-2 . . TRBJ1-6
CASSPRDVGFYEQYF TGTGCCAGCAGCCCACGGGACGTAGGGTTTTACGAGCAGTACTTC TRBV7-2 . few TRBJ2-7
CASSLAQNSYNEQFF TGTGCCAGCAGCTTAGCACAGAACTCCTACAATGAGCAGTTCTTC TRBV11-3 . many TRBJ2-1
CASSIGTDWRNEQYF TGTGCCAGCAGCATCGGGACAGATTGGAGGAACGAGCAGTACTTC TRBV5-6 TRBD1 . TRBJ2-7
CASSLALSGNTIYF TGTGCCAGCAGCTTGGCCCTTTCTGGAAACACCATATATTTT TRBV5-8 . few TRBJ1-3
CASSHLLQGTNEKLFF TGTGCCAGCAGCCACCTCTTACAGGGCACTAATGAAAAACTGTTTTTT TRBV6-5 . . TRBJ1-4
CASDLGGSGEQFF TGTGCCAGCGATTTGGGGGGGTCCGGTGAGCAGTTCTTC TRBV12-3/TRBV12-4 TRBD2 . TRBJ2-1
CSAMDRVVYAQYF TGCAGTGCTATGGACAGGGTAGTCTACGCGCAGTACTTC TRBV20-1 TRBD1 . TRBJ2-5
CASSFGLAKQYF TGTGCCAGCAGTTTCGGACTGGCTAAGCAGTACTTC TRBV12-3/TRBV12-4 . . TRBJ2-5
CASSPTGGSSSYEQYF TGTGCCAGCAGTCCGACGGGGGGTTCGAGCTCCTACGAGCAGTACTTC TRBV28 TRBD2 few TRBJ2-7
CASSHPGLYTYERYF TGTGCCAGCAGCCACCCGGGACTATATACCTACGAGCGGTACTTC TRBV3-1 TRBD2 few TRBJ2-7
CASSASGGRNGEAQYF TGTGCCAGCAGCGCAAGCGGGGGCCGTAACGGGGAGGCCCAGTACTTC TRBV11-2 TRBD2 few TRBJ2-5
CASSLGLAGALLGTQYF TGTGCCAGCAGCTTAGGTCTAGCGGGGGCTCTGTTGGGGACCCAGTACTTC TRBV7-2 TRBD2 few TRBJ2-5
CASSLVTGIYNSPPHF TGTGCCAGCAGCTTGGTCACAGGAATATATAATTCACCCCCCCACTTT TRBV5-6 . . TRBJ1-6
CASSLTSGSNEQFF TGCGCCAGCAGCTTGACTAGCGGGAGCAATGAGCAGTTCTTC TRBV5-1 TRBD2 . TRBJ2-1